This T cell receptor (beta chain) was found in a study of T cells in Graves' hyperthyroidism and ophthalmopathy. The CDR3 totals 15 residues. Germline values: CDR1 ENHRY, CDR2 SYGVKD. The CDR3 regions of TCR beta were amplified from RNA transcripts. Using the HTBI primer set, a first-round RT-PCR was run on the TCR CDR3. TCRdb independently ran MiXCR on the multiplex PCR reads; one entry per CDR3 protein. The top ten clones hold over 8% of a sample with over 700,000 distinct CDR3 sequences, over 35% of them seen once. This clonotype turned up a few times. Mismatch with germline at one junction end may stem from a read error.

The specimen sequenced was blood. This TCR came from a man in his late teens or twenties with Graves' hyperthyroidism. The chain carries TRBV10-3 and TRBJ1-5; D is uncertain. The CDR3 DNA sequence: TGTGCCAGCAGTGACGCGGCAGCTAGCAATCAGCCCCAGCATTTT. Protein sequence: CASSDAAASNQPQHF.